Shown below are 31 T cell receptor beta chains from a single sample sequenced in a study of blood T cell repertoires in COVID-19. The protocol was immunoSEQ multiplex PCR, while the TCRdb copy is restricted to in-frame clones and leaves out a portion. The repertoire has more than 150,000 clones, more than 70% of them found once; the top ten carry around 2.8%. The sequenced material came from peripheral blood. The receptors here all came from a woman of 80 years or more with active or convalescent COVID-19.

This clone came up a few times. This sequence joins TRBV10-3 and TRBJ1-2; 8 bases are a match to TRBD1. Per germline, CDR1 ENHRY and CDR2 SYGVKD. The CDR3 covers 13 residues. V trimming: 6 bases; J trimming: 4 bases; junction bases outside the gene matches: 4. CDR3 amino acids: CAISTDRAYGYTF. Written as DNA, the CDR3 is TGTGCCATCAGCACGGACAGGGCCTATGGCTACACCTTC.

V usage is TRBV5-1 and J usage is TRBJ2-5; 10 bases line up with TRBD2. The CDR3 length is 16 residues. Germline CDR1 is SGHRS and CDR2 is YFSETQ. Trimming removed 0 bases from V and 5 bases from J; junction bases left unmatched: 7. The CDR3 sequence: CASSLDPGTSAETQYF. In nucleotides, the CDR3 is TGCGCCAGCAGCTTGGACCCCGGGACTAGCGCCGAGACCCAGTACTTC.

The chain links TRBV2 to TRBJ2-3, with TRBD2 matching 8 bases. Germline-derived CDR1 and CDR2 are SNHLY and FYNNEI. The V and J ends lost 3 bases and 0 bases, in that order; junction bases with no gene match: 8. The CDR3 is 17 amino acids. The CDR3 here is CASSDSRAGESTDTQYF. CDR3 nucleotides: TGTGCCAGCAGTGATTCTAGAGCGGGGGAGAGCACAGATACGCAGTATTTT.

The table lists this clone with a few counts. The chain joins TRBV4-1 to TRBJ1-2, with 9 bases identical to TRBD1. This CDR3 is 14 amino acids long. Germline assignment: CDR1 MGHRA and CDR2 YSYEKL. The junction had 6 bases not matched to a gene; V was cut back by 4 bases and J by 6 bases. CDR3 DNA: TGCGCCAGCAGCCCCCGGACAGGGGATCATGGCTACACCTTC. It specifies CASSPRTGDHGYTF.

The sample holds a few counts of this clone. V and J are TRBV10-1 and TRBJ2-2; D gene uncertain. CDR1 is WNHNN, CDR2 SYGVQD, per germline (reference sequence). The CDR3 contains 13 residues. Trimming removed 3 bases from V and 6 bases from J, with 8 bases in between. The CDR3: CASSERGAGELFF. CDR3 nucleotides: TGCGCCAGCAGTGAACGCGGAGCCGGGGAGCTGTTTTTT.

The J gene is TRBJ2-2, the V gene TRBV2; 10 bases match TRBD1. The CDR3 runs to 15 residues. Trimming took 2 bases from V and 5 from J; bases not matched to a gene: 2. Germline lookup yields CDR1 SNHLY and CDR2 FYNNEI. CDR3 DNA sequence: TGTGCCAGCAGTGAAACGGGACAGGGGACCGGGGAGCTGTTTTTT. Translation gives CASSETGQGTGELFF.

This rearrangement joins TRBV19 to TRBJ1-6, with 10 bases that match TRBD1. Germline V lookup: CDR1 LNHDA, CDR2 SQIVND (reference sequence). V was pared by 7 bases and J by 8 bases, with 11 bases of the junction left unmatched. The CDR3 is made up of 16 amino acids. The CDR3 sequence is CASKKDRGVPYSPLHF. CDR3 bases: TGTGCCAGTAAGAAGGACAGGGGGGTTCCTTATTCACCCCTCCACTTT.

This clone has only a few counts. The chain employs TRBV29-1 and TRBJ2-1; no clear D. The V gene lost 3 bases and the J gene lost 7 bases, with 10 bases spanning the gap. The CDR3 covers 12 residues. Germline V gene data show CDR1 as SQVTM and CDR2 as ANQGSEA. Written as DNA, the CDR3 is TGCAGCGTTGATCCCTTTATGAATGAGCAGTTCTTC. This translates into CSVDPFMNEQFF.

The rearrangement links TRBV7-9 to TRBJ2-4, with D perhaps TRBD1 (5 bases). From germline, CDR1 is SEHNR and CDR2 FQNEAQ (reference sequence). The CDR3 is 16 amino acids. Between the trimmed V and J ends, which lost 1 base and 0 bases, there was a span of 10 bases. Here the CDR3 DNA reads TGTGCCAGCAGCTTAGGCACCAGGGTAGCCAAAAACATTCAGTACTTC. This translates into CASSLGTRVAKNIQYF.

This clone was detected once. The chain recombines TRBV10-3 with TRBJ1-2; D unclear. CDR1 is ENHRY, CDR2 SYGVKD, per germline. This CDR3 is built from 14 residues. V lost 3 bases, J lost 8 bases, and 16 bases lay in between. The DNA for the CDR3 is TGTGCCATCAGTGAAGTTTCAGGCTCAGCCGGCTACACCTTC. Its protein product is CAISEVSGSAGYTF.

The chain recombines TRBV10-3 with TRBJ2-3, with TRBD2 identical over 10 bases. CDR1 is ENHRY, CDR2 SYGVKD, per germline. The CDR3 covers 15 residues. Losses at the gene ends were 4 bases for V and 1 base for J; bases not matched to a gene: 2. CDR3 in DNA: TGTGCCATCAGTGGAACTAGCGGGGGCACAGATACGCAGTATTTT. Its translation: CAISGTSGGTDTQYF.

The chain couples TRBV30 to TRBJ2-3; a possible D gene is TRBD2 (6 bases). Germline CDR1 reads GTSNPN; CDR2 reads SVGIG (reference sequence). V was shortened by 0 bases and J by 7 bases, with 8 bases between the two germline ends. The length of the CDR3 is 12 residues. CDR3 DNA sequence: TGTGCCTGGAGTGTACGGGGGAATACGCAGTATTTT. This translates into CAWSVRGNTQYF.

The rearrangement uses TRBV5-1 and TRBJ2-1; D gene unclear. This CDR3 spans 13 amino acids. Germline V gene sequence: CDR1 SGHRS, CDR2 YFSETQ. V was pared by 0 bases and J by 5 bases, with 6 bases between. The CDR3 DNA follows: TGCGCCAGCAGCTTGGACAGTAACAATGAGCAGTTCTTC. It specifies CASSLDSNNEQFF.

The chain recombines TRBV3-1 (or the pseudogene TRBV3-2) with TRBJ2-3; 7 nucleotides line up with TRBD1. The germline V gene has CDR1 LGHDT and CDR2 YNNKEL (reference sequence). The CDR3 consists of 13 residues. J gave up 11 bases and V 0 bases, and 5 bases lay outside the gene matches. The CDR3 region is CASSQDDRAEQYF. The CDR3 DNA reads TGTGCCAGCAGCCAAGATGACAGGGCCGAGCAGTATTTT.

Comments on this clone: Other nucleotide sequences in the sample specify the same CDR3. The V call is TRBV5-6, the J call TRBJ2-7; weak D call: TRBD2 (6 bases). The length of the CDR3 is 14 residues. Trimming took off 0 bases at V and 0 bases at J, with 7 bases between the two ends. Germline values: CDR1 SGHDT, CDR2 YYEEEE. CDR3 amino acids: CASSLGGDSYEQYF. CDR3 nucleotide sequence: TGTGCCAGCAGCTTGGGCGGGGACTCCTACGAGCAGTACTTC.

This chain links TRBV2 with TRBJ2-3; TRBD1 is a possible D gene (7 bases). V was cut by 3 bases and J by 4 bases, with 11 bases left in between. Germline-derived CDR1 and CDR2 are SNHLY and FYNNEI. This CDR3 region has 14 residues. The chain's CDR3 is CASSDQGGPDTQYF. CDR3 sequence (DNA): TGTGCCAGCAGTGACCAGGGGGGCCCAGATACGCAGTATTTT.

This chain connects TRBV4-1 to TRBJ2-7, with a weak D call TRBD2 (5 bases). The V gene lost 4 bases and the J gene lost 5 bases, with 15 bases spanning the gap. The CDR3 has 14 residues. Germline assignment: CDR1 MGHRA and CDR2 YSYEKL. This CDR3 reads CASSLLLELDEQYF. The CDR3 DNA follows: TGCGCCAGCAGCCTCTTACTAGAACTCGACGAGCAGTACTTC.

The V and J genes are TRBV2 and TRBJ2-7, with 7 bases identical to TRBD1. The ends lost 7 bases at V and 0 bases at J; junction bases unmatched: 6. The CDR3 contains 14 residues. Per the germline V gene, CDR1 is SNHLY and CDR2 is FYNNEI. Here the CDR3 DNA reads TGTGCCAGCAAGAAGGGACAGAGCTCCTACGAGCAGTACTTC. The encoded protein is CASKKGQSSYEQYF.

The chain couples TRBV19 to TRBJ2-1, with D possibly being TRBD2 (6 bases). CDR3 length equals 15 residues. Between the trimmed V and J ends, which lost 9 bases and 0 bases, there was a span of 15 bases. Germline V gene sequence: CDR1 LNHDA, CDR2 SQIVND (reference sequence). CDR3 amino acids: CASTAGTSSYNEQFF. As DNA, the CDR3 is TGTGCCAGCACAGCAGGGACTTCCTCCTACAATGAGCAGTTCTTC.

V usage is TRBV5-1 and J usage is TRBJ2-5; 9 bases agree with TRBD2. CDR1 is SGHRS, CDR2 YFSETQ, per germline. This CDR3 is built from 15 residues. V shed 0 bases, J shed 4 bases, and the junction held 4 bases outside the gene matches. The CDR3 loop reads CASSLGFSGGETQYF. The CDR3 nucleotides read TGCGCCAGCAGCTTGGGTTTTAGCGGGGGAGAGACCCAGTACTTC.

The chain combines TRBV10-3 with TRBJ2-3; 9 nucleotides align to TRBD2. Germline values: CDR1 ENHRY, CDR2 SYGVKD. This CDR3 has 19 residues. Unmatched junction bases numbered 14, after V lost 2 bases and J lost 2 bases. The CDR3 DNA is TGTGCCATCAGTGAGCCTCTAGCGGGGACCGATCTTCTCACAGATACGCAGTATTTT. It codes for CAISEPLAGTDLLTDTQYF.

V gene TRBV19 combines with J gene TRBJ1-5, with 7 bases lining up with TRBD1. The germline V gene encodes CDR1 LNHDA and CDR2 SQIVND (reference sequence). This CDR3 comprises 18 residues. V lost 5 bases to trimming and J lost 0 bases; unmatched junction nucleotides: 13. CDR3 sequence: CASSLSPGQVGSNQPQHF. The DNA of the CDR3 is TGTGCCAGTAGTCTTTCCCCAGGACAGGTGGGTAGCAATCAGCCCCAGCATTTT. Complete variable domain (other parts from reference TRBV19 and TRBJ1-5): DGGITQSPKYLFRKEGQNVTLSCEQNLNHDAMYWYRQDPGQGLRLIYYSQIVNDFQKGDIAEGYSVSREKKESFPLTVTSAQKNPTAFYLCASSLSPGQVGSNQPQHFGDGTRLSIL.

This chain connects TRBV5-1 to TRBJ2-2; 7 bases align to TRBD1. J was trimmed by 3 bases and V by 3 bases; bases with no gene match: 2. The germline V gene encodes CDR1 SGHRS and CDR2 YFSETQ. The CDR3 sequence is 14 residues long. The CDR3 protein is CASSSTGYTGELFF. In DNA form, the CDR3 reads TGCGCCAGCAGCTCGACAGGGTACACCGGGGAGCTGTTTTTT.

The gene calls are TRBV24-1 and TRBJ2-1; 7 nucleotides match TRBD1. V shed 4 bases and J 2 bases; nucleotides not matched to a gene: 10. This CDR3 has 17 residues. Germline assignment: CDR1 KGHDR and CDR2 SFDVKD. The CDR3 region is CATSEGNRGSPYNEQFF. As DNA, the CDR3 is TGTGCCACCAGTGAAGGTAACAGGGGTAGCCCCTACAATGAGCAGTTCTTC.

The chain has TRBV28 and TRBJ2-7; D perhaps matches TRBD1 (6 bases). CDR1 and CDR2 (germline): MDHEN, SYDVKM. This CDR3 is 13 amino acids long. V lost 4 bases and J 3 bases, leaving 10 bases between the germline ends. As DNA, the CDR3 is TGTGCCAGCAGTTCAGGGGCTAACTACGAGCAGTACTTC. Translation: CASSSGANYEQYF.

The V call is TRBV10-1, the J call TRBJ2-2, with 10 nucleotides matching TRBD2. CDR1 is WNHNN, CDR2 SYGVQD, per germline (reference sequence). The CDR3 sequence is 16 residues long. V was pared by 6 bases and J by 1 base, with 5 bases of the junction left unmatched. This chain's CDR3 is CASSFSSGGNTGELFF. The CDR3 nucleotides read TGCGCCAGCAGCTTCTCTAGCGGGGGGAACACCGGGGAGCTGTTTTTT.

This clone was observed a single time. CDR3 DNA sequence: TGCGCCAGCAGCTCAAACACAGGGGTGAGCACTGAAGCTTTCTTT. This codes for CASSSNTGVSTEAFF. V gene TRBV5-1 combines with J gene TRBJ1-1; 7 positions match TRBD1. V lost 3 bases, J lost 4 bases, and 9 bases stayed unmatched. The CDR3 covers 15 residues. Germline lookup yields CDR1 SGHRS and CDR2 YFSETQ.

The CDR3 here is CASSPHEQQGDYEQYF. The CDR3 DNA reads TGTGCCAGCAGCCCCCACGAACAACAGGGTGACTACGAGCAGTACTTC. The chain uses TRBV7-3 and TRBJ2-7, with D possibly matching TRBD1 (6 bases). V lost 5 bases to trimming and J lost 3 bases, with 20 bases between them. The CDR3 runs to 16 residues. Germline V CDR1 and CDR2: SGHTA, FQGTGA.

This chain uses TRBV18 with TRBJ1-5; tentatively, D is TRBD1 (6 bases). The germline gives CDR1 KGHSH, CDR2 LQKENI. Trimming shortened V by 1 base and J by 7 bases, and 14 bases separated the two germline ends. This CDR3 contains 15 residues. DNA for the CDR3: TGTGCCAGCTCACCACAGGGTAACAGGGACCAGCCCCAGCATTTT. Protein product: CASSPQGNRDQPQHF.

The chain has TRBV6-1 and TRBJ2-1; TRBD2 matches 8 bases. The CDR3 length is 17 residues. Germline assignment: CDR1 MNHNS and CDR2 SASEGT. The V segment lost 3 bases and the J segment 8 bases; nucleotides outside the gene matches: 15. DNA of the CDR3: TGTGCCAGCAGTGACCCCTCCGGGACTAGATCCCACTATGAGCAGTTCTTC. As protein: CASSDPSGTRSHYEQFF.

The sample holds a few counts of this clone. V is TRBV4-1 and J is TRBJ1-6; TRBD1 matches at 7 bases. This CDR3 comprises 16 residues. V shed 0 bases, J shed 12 bases, and the junction held 11 bases outside the gene matches. Germline V gives CDR1 MGHRA, CDR2 YSYEKL. The CDR3, as DNA: TGCGCCAGCAGCCAAGATAGGGACAGCCCGCATCTACCCCTCCACTTT. Translated, it gives CASSQDRDSPHLPLHF.